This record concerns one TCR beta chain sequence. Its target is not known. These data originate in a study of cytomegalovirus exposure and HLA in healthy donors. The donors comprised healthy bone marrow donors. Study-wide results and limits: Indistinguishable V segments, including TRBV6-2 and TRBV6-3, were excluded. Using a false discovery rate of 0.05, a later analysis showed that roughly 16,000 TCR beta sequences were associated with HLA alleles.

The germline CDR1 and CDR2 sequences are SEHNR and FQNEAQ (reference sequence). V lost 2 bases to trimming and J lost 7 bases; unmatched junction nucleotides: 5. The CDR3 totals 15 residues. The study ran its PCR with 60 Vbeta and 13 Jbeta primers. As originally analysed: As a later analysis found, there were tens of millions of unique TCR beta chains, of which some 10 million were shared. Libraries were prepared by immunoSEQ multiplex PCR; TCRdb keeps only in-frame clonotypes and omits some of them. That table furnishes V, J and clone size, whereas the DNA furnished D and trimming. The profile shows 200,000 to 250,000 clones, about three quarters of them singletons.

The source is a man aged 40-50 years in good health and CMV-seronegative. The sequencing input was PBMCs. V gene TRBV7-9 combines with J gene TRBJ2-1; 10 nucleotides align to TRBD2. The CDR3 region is CASSLSSGSSNEQFF. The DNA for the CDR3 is TGTGCCAGCAGCTTATCTAGCGGGAGTTCGAATGAGCAGTTCTTC. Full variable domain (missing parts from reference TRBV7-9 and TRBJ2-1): DTGVSQNPRHKITKRGQNVTFRCDPISEHNRLYWYRQTLGQGPEFLTYFQNEAQLEKSRLLSDRFSAERPKGSFSTLEIQRTEQGDSAMYLCASSLSSGSSNEQFFGPGTRLTVL.